One and the same sample provided the 8 T cell receptor beta chains below, sequenced in a study of Graves' ophthalmopathy and Graves' hyperthyroidism. The authors amplified TCR beta CDR3 regions, and they did so from RNA transcripts for repertoire sequencing. HTBI-primed RT-PCR formed the first round, and a multiplex PCR formed the second. TCRdb passed the multiplex PCR reads through MiXCR, listing each CDR3 protein once. The sample consists of approximately 500,000 distinct CDR3 sequences, roughly an eighth of them appearing once. Sample: blood. The receptors were sampled from a woman aged 30 to 39 with Graves' ophthalmopathy.

In its sample, this clonotype was seen many times. The chain employs TRBV7-9 and TRBJ2-7, with a weak D call TRBD1 (6 bases). The CDR3 extends over 14 amino acids. V was pared by 3 bases and J by 1 base, with 10 bases between. Germline V gene data show CDR1 as SEHNR and CDR2 as FQNEAQ (reference sequence). CDR3 in amino acids: CASSFAGVSYEQYF. The DNA for the CDR3 is TGTGCCAGCAGCTTTGCAGGGGTGTCCTACGAGCAGTACTTC.

This clonotype was observed at least ten times. The V call is TRBV6-1, the J call TRBJ1-1; D possibly corresponds to TRBD1 (6 bases). The CDR3 length is 13 residues. V lost 5 bases and J lost 6, with 13 bases in between. CDR1 and CDR2 from the germline V gene are MNHNS and SASEGT. The CDR3 spells CASSPGVGAEAFF. CDR3 nucleotides: TGTGCCAGCAGTCCAGGGGTAGGGGCTGAAGCTTTCTTT.

This clonotype appeared many times. The chain uses TRBV20-1 and TRBJ1-3; D is unresolved. The CDR3 runs 14 residues. Germline CDR1 is DFQATT and CDR2 is SNEGSKA (reference sequence). V was pared by 2 bases and J by 0 bases, with 8 bases between. This chain's CDR3 is CSARSRDSGNTIYF. CDR3 DNA: TGCAGTGCTAGATCACGGGACTCTGGAAACACCATATATTTT.

This clonotype was seen ten or more times. V gene TRBV18 combines with J gene TRBJ1-3, with a weak D call TRBD1 (5 bases). Germline-derived CDR1 and CDR2 are KGHSH and LQKENI. V lost 3 bases to trimming and J lost 2 bases, with 11 bases between them. This CDR3 comprises 15 residues. The CDR3 spells CASSPGGETGNTIYF. DNA for the CDR3: TGTGCCAGCTCACCGGGAGGGGAAACTGGAAACACCATATATTTT.

This clonotype was detected many times. The chain employs TRBV5-1 and TRBJ1-2, with 7 bases fitting TRBD1. The CDR3 contains 15 residues. CDR1 and CDR2 (germline): SGHRS, YFSETQ. With V trimmed by 4 bases and J by 0 bases, 6 bases remained unmatched. This CDR3 reads CASSRDRDSNYGYTF. The CDR3 DNA follows: TGCGCCAGCAGCCGCGACAGGGATTCTAACTATGGCTACACCTTC.

This clonotype was seen ten or more times. The chain combines TRBV2 with TRBJ1-2; D uncertain. Germline CDR1 reads SNHLY; CDR2 reads FYNNEI. Trimming left V 3 bases short and J 13 bases short, with 15 bases between. This CDR3 is 12 amino acids long. The chain's CDR3 is CASSEEPKDPTF. The CDR3 nucleotides are TGTGCCAGCAGTGAGGAGCCGAAAGACCCCACCTTC.

This clonotype was counted many times. This may arise from a read error, as a much more abundant clone is one base away. The chain is built from TRBV27 and TRBJ1-1; a possible D gene is TRBD1 (5 bases). Germline CDR1 and CDR2: MNHEY and SMNVEV (reference sequence). The CDR3 runs 15 residues. The CDR3: CASSLSGRRNTEALF. The CDR3 DNA is TGTGCCAGCAGTTTATCGGGGCGGAGGAACACTGAAGCTCTCTTT.

This chain links TRBV27 with TRBJ2-2; D call uncertain. The CDR3 is 12 amino acids. Trimming pared 5 bases from V and 7 bases from J, leaving 8 bases between. CDR1 MNHEY and CDR2 SMNVEV come from the germline V gene (reference sequence). Here the CDR3 reads CASSRVNGELFF. The CDR3 DNA is TGTGCCAGCAGTCGGGTCAACGGGGAGCTGTTTTTT.